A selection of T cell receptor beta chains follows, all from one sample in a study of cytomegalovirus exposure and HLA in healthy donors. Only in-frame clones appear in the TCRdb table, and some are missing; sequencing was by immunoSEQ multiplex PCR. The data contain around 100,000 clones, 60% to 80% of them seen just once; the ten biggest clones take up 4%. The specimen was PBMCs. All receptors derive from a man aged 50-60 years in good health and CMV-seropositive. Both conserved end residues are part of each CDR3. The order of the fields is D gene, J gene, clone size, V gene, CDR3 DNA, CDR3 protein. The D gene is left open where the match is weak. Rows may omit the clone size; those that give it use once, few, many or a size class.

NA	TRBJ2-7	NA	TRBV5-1	TGCGCCAGCAGCTTGGATTATAGGGGGAGTAGCGAGCAGTACTTC	CASSLDYRGSSEQYF
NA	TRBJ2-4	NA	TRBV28	TGTGCCAGCGGGACCGGGGGAGCAGAAAACATTCAGTACTTC	CASGTGGAENIQYF
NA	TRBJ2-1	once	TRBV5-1	TGCGCCAGCAGCTTGAATTCAGGCGTTTACAATGAGCAGTTCTTC	CASSLNSGVYNEQFF
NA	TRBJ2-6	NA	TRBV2	TGTGCCAGCAAACAGGGCCCCCCTGGGGCCAACGTCCTGACTTTC	CASKQGPPGANVLTF
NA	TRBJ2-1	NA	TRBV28	TGTGCCAGCAGGCGCCGAGACAGAGAGGAGTTCTTC	CASRRRDREEFF
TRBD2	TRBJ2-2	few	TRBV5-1	TGCGCCAGCAGCCCGGGACTAGCGGGAGGGCCGGGAACCGGGGAGCTGTTTTTT	CASSPGLAGGPGTGELFF
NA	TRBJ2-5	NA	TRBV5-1	TGCGCCAGCAGCGGCGGGACGGGAAGGGGAGAGACCCAGTACTTC	CASSGGTGRGETQYF
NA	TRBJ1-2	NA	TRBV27	TGTGCCAGCATTGACAGTCTCGGGGGCTACACCTTC	CASIDSLGGYTF
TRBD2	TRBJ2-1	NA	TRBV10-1	TGCGCCAGCAGTGATGGGTCTAGCGGTAACAATGAGCAGTTCTTC	CASSDGSSGNNEQFF
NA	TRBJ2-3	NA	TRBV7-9	TGTGCCAGCAGCGACCCCCGGGGGACGGATACGCAGTATTTT	CASSDPRGTDTQYF
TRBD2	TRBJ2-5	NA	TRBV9	TGTGCCAGCAGCGCGTTAGCGGGAGGTTTCCAAGAGACCCAGTACTTC	CASSALAGGFQETQYF
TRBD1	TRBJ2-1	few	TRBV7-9	TGTGCCAGCAGCAAACCCGGGACAGGGGCCATCTTGGTAAACAATGAGCAGTTCTTC	CASSKPGTGAILVNNEQFF
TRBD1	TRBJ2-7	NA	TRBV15	TGTGCCACCAGCATACCGGGACAGGGTTGGTACGAGCAGTACTTC	CATSIPGQGWYEQYF
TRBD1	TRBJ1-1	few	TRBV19	TGTGCCAGTAGTTCCGAAAGGACAGGGACCAACACTGAAGCTTTCTTT	CASSSERTGTNTEAFF
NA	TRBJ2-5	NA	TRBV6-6	TGTGCCAGCAGAACTAAAGAGACCCAGTACTTC	CASRTKETQYF
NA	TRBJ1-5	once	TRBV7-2	TGTGCCAGCAGCTTAGAGCGAGGGCAGCCCCAGCATTTT	CASSLERGQPQHF
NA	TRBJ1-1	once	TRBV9	TGTGCCAGCAGCGTAGTGAACAGGGCGGCTGAAGCTTTCTTT	CASSVVNRAAEAFF
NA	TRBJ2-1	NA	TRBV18	TGTGCCAGCTCACCAGGGCCTTACAATGAGCAGTTCTTC	CASSPGPYNEQFF
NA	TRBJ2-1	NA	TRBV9	TGTGCCAGCAGCGTCGGTACCTCCTACAATGAGCAGTTCTTC	CASSVGTSYNEQFF
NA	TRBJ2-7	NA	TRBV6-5	TGTGCCAGCAGGGGGCGCAGGGACTACGAGCAGTACTTC	CASRGRRDYEQYF
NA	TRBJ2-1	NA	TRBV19	TGTGCCAGTAGGGACGGGGGAGCGGGTTACAATGAGCAGTTCTTC	CASRDGGAGYNEQFF
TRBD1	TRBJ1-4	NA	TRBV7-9	TGTGCCAGCAGCTTAGCCCAGGGGGTTAATGAAAAACTGTTTTTT	CASSLAQGVNEKLFF
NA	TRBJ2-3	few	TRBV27	TGTGCCAGCAGCACCAGCGGGTATACGCAGTATTTT	CASSTSGYTQYF
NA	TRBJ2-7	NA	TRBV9	TGTGCCAGCAGCGTAGGCGAAATTACCTACGAGCAGTACTTC	CASSVGEITYEQYF
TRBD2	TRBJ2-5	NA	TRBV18	TGTGCCACCGTGTTACGGGAGGGCGAGACCCAGTACTTC	CATVLREGETQYF
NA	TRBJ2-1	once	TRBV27	TGTGCCAGCAGTCCCAGCGATTACTCCTACAATGAGCAGTTCTTC	CASSPSDYSYNEQFF
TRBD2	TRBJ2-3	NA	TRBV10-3	TGTGCCATCAGTGACGGGCTAGCGGGAGAGGTAGATACGCAGTATTTT	CAISDGLAGEVDTQYF
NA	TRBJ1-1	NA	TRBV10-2	TGCGCCAGCAGTGAGCATAGCGGGGAGAACACTGAAGCTTTCTTT	CASSEHSGENTEAFF
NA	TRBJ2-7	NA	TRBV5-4	TGTGCCAGCAGCTTGTCGGGCGAGCAGTACTTC	CASSLSGEQYF
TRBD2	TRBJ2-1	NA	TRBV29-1	TGCAGCGTTGGGGCTAGCGGACACAATGAGCAGTTCTTC	CSVGASGHNEQFF
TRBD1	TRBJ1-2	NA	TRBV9	TGTGCCAGCAGCGTAGGTCGGACAGGGGGAAACTATGGCTACACCTTC	CASSVGRTGGNYGYTF
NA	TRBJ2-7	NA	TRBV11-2	TGTGCCAGCAGCCCCCTCTCGAGGCAGGGGAGTTACGAGCAGTACTTC	CASSPLSRQGSYEQYF
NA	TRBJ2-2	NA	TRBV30	TGTGCCTGGAGTCCAGGGGCGGGGGAGCTGTTTTTT	CAWSPGAGELFF
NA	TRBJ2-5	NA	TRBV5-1	TGCGCCAGCAGCCCAGGCAAGGAGACCCAGTACTTC	CASSPGKETQYF
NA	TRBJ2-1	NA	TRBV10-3	TGTGCCATCAGTGAGCGGGGGAATGAGCAGTTCTTC	CAISERGNEQFF
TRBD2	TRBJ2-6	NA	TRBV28	TGTGCCAGCCGGGCTAGCGGTTACTCTGGGGCCAACGTCCTGACTTTC	CASRASGYSGANVLTF
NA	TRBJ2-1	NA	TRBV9	TGTGCCAGCAGCGTAACCCTCACTAGGGTAGCGGCCAATGAGCAGTTCTTC	CASSVTLTRVAANEQFF
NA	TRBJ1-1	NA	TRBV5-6	TGTGCCAGCAGCTTGGGCGGGGCCACCGAAGCTTTCTTT	CASSLGGATEAFF
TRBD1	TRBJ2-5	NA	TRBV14	TGTGCCAGCAGCCAAACTCGGGCAGGGGGACAAGAGACCCAGTACTTC	CASSQTRAGGQETQYF
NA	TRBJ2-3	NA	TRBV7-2	TGTGCCAGCAGCTTAGGACATTCGCGCCAGATCCCAGATACGCAGTATTTT	CASSLGHSRQIPDTQYF
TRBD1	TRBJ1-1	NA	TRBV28	TGTGCCAGCAGGGCAGCGACAGGGGGGTTGTCTGAAGCTTTCTTT	CASRAATGGLSEAFF
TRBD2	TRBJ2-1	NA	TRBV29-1	TGCAGCGCCCTAGCGGGGGAGCAGTTCTTC	CSALAGEQFF
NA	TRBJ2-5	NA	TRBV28	TGTGCCAGTCGGGGGTTCCAAGAGACCCAGTACTTC	CASRGFQETQYF